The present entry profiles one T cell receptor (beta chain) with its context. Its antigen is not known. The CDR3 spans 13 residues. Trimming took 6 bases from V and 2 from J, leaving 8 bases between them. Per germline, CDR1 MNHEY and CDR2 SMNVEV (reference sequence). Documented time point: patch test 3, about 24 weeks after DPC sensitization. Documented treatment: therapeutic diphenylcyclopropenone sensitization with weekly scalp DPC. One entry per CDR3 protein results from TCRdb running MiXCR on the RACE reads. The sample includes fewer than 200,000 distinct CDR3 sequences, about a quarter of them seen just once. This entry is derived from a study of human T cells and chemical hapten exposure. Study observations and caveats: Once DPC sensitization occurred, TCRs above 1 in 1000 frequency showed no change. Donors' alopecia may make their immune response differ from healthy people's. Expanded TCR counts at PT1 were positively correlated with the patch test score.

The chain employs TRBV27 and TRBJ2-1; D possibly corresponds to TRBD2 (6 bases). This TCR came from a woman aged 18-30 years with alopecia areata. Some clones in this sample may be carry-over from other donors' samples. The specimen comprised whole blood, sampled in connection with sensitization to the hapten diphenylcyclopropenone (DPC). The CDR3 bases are TGTGCCAGCAGCAAGCGGGCCTACAATGAGCAGTTCTTC. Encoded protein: CASSKRAYNEQFF.